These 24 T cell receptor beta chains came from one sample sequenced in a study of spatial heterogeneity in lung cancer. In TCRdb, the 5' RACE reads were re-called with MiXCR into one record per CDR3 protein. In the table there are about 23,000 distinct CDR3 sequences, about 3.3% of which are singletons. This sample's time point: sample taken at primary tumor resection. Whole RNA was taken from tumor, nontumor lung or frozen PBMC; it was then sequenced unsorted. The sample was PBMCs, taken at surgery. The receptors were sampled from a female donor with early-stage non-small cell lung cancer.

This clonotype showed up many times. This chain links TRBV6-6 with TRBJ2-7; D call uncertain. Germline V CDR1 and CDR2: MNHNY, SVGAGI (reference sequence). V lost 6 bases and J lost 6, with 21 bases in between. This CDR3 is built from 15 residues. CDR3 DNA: TGTGCCAGCAGACCCCCTGGTGGTGAGGTCCGCGAGCAGTACTTC. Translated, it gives CASRPPGGEVREQYF.

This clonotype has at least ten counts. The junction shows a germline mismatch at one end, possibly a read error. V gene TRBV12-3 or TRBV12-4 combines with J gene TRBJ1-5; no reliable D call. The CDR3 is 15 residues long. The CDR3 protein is CPSSLVVRSNQPQHF. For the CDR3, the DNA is TGTCCCAGCAGTTTAGTCGTCAGGAGCAATCAGCCCCAGCATTTT.

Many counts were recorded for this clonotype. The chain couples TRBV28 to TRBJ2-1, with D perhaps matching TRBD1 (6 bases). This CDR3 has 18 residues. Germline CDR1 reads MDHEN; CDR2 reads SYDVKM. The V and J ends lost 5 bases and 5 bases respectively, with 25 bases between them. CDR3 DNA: TGTGCCAGCAGTCTCATCCCGTCCTGGGTGCGACAGGACAATGAGCAGTTCTTC. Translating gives CASSLIPSWVRQDNEQFF. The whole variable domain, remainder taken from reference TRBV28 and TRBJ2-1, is DVKVTQSSRYLVKRTGEKVFLECVQDMDHENMFWYRQDPGLGLRLIYFSYDVKMKEKGDIPEGYSVSREKKERFSLILESASTNQTSMYLCASSLIPSWVRQDNEQFFGPGTRLTVL.

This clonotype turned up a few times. The CDR3 sequence is CASMGHLSSYEQYF. DNA for the CDR3: TGTGCCAGCATGGGGCACCTGAGCTCCTACGAGCAGTACTTC. The rearrangement links TRBV28 to TRBJ2-7; a possible D gene is TRBD1 (5 bases). The germline V and J ends were trimmed by 7 bases and 0 bases, with 13 bases remaining between them. The germline V gene encodes CDR1 MDHEN and CDR2 SYDVKM. This CDR3 spans 14 amino acids.

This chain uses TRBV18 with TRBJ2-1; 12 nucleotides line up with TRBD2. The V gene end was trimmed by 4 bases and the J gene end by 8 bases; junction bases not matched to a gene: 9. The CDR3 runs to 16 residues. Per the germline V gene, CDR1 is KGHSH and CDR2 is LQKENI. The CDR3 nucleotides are TGTGCCAGCTCACGGCTCCGACTAGCGGGAGCCTATGAGCAGTTCTTC. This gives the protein CASSRLRLAGAYEQFF.

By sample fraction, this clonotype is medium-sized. The CDR3 loop reads CAISGADSVTDTQYF. CDR3 nucleotide sequence: TGTGCCATCAGTGGAGCCGACTCCGTCACAGATACGCAGTATTTT. V is TRBV10-3 and J is TRBJ2-3, with D hard to call. The CDR3 has 15 amino acids. With 4 bases removed from V and 2 bases from J, the gap between germline ends came to 13 bases. Germline CDR1 ENHRY, CDR2 SYGVKD.

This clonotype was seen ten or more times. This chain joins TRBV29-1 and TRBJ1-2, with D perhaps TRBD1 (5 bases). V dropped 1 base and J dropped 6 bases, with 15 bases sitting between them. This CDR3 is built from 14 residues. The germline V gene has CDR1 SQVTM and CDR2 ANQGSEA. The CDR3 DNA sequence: TGCAGCGTTGAAGCTGAAGGGGAGGCGGATGGCTACACCTTC. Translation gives CSVEAEGEADGYTF.

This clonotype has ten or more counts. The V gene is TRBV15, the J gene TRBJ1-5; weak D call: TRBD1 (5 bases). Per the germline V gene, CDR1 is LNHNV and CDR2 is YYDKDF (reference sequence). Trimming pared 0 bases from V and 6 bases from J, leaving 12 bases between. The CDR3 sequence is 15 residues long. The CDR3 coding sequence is TGTGCCACCAGCAGAGATTTAGGGGACGGTCAGCCCCAGCATTTT. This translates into CATSRDLGDGQPQHF.

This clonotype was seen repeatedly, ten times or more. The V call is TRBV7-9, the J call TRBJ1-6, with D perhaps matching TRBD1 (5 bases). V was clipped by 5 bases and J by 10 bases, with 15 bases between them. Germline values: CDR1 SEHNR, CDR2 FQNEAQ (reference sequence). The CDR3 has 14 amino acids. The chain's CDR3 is CASSPPGGGSPLHF. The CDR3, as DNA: TGTGCCAGCAGCCCGCCGGGGGGGGGATCACCCCTCCACTTT.

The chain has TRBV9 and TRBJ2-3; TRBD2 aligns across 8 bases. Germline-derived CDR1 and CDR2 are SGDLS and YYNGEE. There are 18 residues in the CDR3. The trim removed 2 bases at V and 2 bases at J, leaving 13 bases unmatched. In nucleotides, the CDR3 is TGTGCCAGCAGCGTTAGAAACGGGACTAGGGGATTCACAGATACGCAGTATTTT. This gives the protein CASSVRNGTRGFTDTQYF.

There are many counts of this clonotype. CDR3 sequence reads: CASSLPPNTGELFF. CDR3 DNA: TGTGCCAGCAGTTTACCTCCGAACACCGGGGAGCTGTTTTTT. The chain combines TRBV12-3 or TRBV12-4 with TRBJ2-2, with D hard to call. V was pared by 2 bases and J by 0 bases, with 4 bases between. The CDR3 sequence is 14 residues long.

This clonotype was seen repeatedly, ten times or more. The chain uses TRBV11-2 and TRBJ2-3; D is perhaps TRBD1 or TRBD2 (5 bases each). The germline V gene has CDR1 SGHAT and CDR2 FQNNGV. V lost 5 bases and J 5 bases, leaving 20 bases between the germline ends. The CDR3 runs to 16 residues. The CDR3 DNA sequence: TGTGCCAGCAGCCTGCTCGGGACCCCCGGAGGAGATACGCAGTATTTT. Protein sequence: CASSLLGTPGGDTQYF.

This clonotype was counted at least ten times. This chain's CDR3 is CASSAGHGGTDTQYF. Here the CDR3 DNA reads TGTGCCAGCAGCGCCGGTCACGGCGGGACAGATACGCAGTATTTT. The V and J genes are TRBV9 and TRBJ2-3; TRBD2 might be the D (5 bases). Trimming cost V 3 bases and J 3 bases, with 14 bases left between them. Germline V gene sequence: CDR1 SGDLS, CDR2 YYNGEE. The CDR3 covers 15 residues.

The CDR3 sequence: CASSPGLAEPYNEQFF. The CDR3 bases are TGTGCCAGCAGCCCGGGACTAGCGGAGCCCTACAATGAGCAGTTCTTC. The chain has TRBV9 and TRBJ2-1, with TRBD2 matching 11 bases. CDR3 length: 16 residues. The junction had 5 bases not matched to a gene; V was cut back by 4 bases and J by 2 bases. Germline CDR1 and CDR2: SGDLS and YYNGEE.

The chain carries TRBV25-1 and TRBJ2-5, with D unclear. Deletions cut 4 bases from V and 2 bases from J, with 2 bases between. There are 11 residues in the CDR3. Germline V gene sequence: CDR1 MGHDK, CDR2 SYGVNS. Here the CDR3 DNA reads TGTGCCAGCAGTGGACAAGAGACCCAGTACTTC. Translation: CASSGQETQYF.

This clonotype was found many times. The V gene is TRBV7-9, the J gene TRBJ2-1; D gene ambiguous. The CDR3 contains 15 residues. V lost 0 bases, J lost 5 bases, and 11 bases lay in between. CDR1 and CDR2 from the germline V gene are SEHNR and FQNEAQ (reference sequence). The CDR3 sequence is CASSLAGSGNNEQFF. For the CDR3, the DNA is TGTGCCAGCAGCTTAGCGGGTAGTGGAAACAATGAGCAGTTCTTC.

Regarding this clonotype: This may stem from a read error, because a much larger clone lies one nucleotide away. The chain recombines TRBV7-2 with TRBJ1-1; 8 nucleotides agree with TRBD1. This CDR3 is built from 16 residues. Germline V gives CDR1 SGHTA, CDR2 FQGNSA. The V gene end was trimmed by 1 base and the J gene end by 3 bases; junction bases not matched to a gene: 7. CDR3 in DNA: TGTGCCAGCAGCTTAGGGGTGCTGGACAGGGACACTGAAGCTTTCTTT. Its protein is CASSLGVLDRDTEAFF.

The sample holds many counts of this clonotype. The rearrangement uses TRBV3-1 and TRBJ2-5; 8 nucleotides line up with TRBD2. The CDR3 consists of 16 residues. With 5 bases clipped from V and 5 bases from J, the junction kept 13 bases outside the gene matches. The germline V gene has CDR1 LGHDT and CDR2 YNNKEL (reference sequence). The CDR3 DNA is TGTGCCAGCAGCGGGTACCTAGCGGGTAGTCGCGAGACCCAGTACTTC. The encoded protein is CASSGYLAGSRETQYF.

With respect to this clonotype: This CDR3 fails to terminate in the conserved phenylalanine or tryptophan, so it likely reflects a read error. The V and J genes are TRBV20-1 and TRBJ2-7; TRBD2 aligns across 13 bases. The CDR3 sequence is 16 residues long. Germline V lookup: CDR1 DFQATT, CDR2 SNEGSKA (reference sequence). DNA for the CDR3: TGCACCGCTAGAAGGGGGGGACTAGCGGGACCCTACGAGCAGTACCTC. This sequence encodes CTARRGGLAGPYEQYL.

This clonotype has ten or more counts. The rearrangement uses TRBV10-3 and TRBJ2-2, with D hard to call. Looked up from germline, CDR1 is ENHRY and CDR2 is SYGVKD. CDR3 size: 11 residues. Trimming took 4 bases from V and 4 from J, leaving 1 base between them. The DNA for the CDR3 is TGTGCCATCAGTGCCACCGGGGAGCTGTTTTTT. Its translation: CAISATGELFF.

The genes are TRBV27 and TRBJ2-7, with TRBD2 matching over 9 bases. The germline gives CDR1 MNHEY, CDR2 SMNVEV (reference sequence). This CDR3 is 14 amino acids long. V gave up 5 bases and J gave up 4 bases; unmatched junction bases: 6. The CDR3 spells CASSPSGAKYEQYF. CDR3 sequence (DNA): TGTGCCAGCAGTCCTAGCGGGGCGAAATACGAGCAGTACTTC.

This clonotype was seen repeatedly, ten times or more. CDR3 bases: TGTGCCATCAGTGAGGTATTCAATCAGCCCCAGCATTTT. Translation: CAISEVFNQPQHF. This chain joins TRBV10-3 and TRBJ1-5; D is uncertain. The V gene lost 2 bases and the J gene lost 3 bases, with 5 bases spanning the gap. The CDR3 has 13 amino acids. Germline loops: CDR1 ENHRY, CDR2 SYGVKD.

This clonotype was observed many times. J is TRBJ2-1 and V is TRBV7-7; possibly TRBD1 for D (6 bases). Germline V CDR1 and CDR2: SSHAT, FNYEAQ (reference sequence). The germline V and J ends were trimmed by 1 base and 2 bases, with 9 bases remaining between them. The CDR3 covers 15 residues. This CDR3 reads CASSLGQATYNEQFF. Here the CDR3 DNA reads TGTGCCAGCAGCTTAGGACAGGCCACCTACAATGAGCAGTTCTTC.

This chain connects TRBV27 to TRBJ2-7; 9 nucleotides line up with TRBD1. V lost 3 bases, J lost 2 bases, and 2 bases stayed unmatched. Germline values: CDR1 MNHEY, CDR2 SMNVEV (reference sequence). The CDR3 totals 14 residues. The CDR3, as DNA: TGTGCCAGCAGTTTCGGACAGGGGACCTACGAGCAGTACTTC. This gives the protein CASSFGQGTYEQYF.